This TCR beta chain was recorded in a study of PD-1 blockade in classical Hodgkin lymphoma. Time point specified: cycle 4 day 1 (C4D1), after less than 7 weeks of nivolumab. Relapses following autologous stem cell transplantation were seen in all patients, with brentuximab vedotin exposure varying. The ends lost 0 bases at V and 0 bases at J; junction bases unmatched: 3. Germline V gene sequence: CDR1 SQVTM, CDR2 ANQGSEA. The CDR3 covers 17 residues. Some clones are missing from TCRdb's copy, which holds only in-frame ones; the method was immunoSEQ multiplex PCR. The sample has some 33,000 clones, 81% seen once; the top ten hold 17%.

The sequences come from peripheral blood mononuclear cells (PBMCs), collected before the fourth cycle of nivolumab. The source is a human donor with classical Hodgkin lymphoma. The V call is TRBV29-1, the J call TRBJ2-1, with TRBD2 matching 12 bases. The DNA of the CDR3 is TGCAGCGTTGAAGACCCGACTAGCGGGAGCTCCTACAATGAGCAGTTCTTC. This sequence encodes CSVEDPTSGSSYNEQFF.